This entry is about one T cell receptor beta chain. Which antigen it targets is not known. Per-nucleotide qualities are absent, and no much larger clonotype sits a single base away. Germline trimming: 7 bases from V, 9 bases from J; junction bases outside gene matches: 7. The CDR3, cysteine through phenylalanine, is 14 amino acids long. Only CDR3 DNA is held: 42 bases, read in frame from base 1. CDR1 MNHEY and CDR2 SMNVEV are derived from the germline V gene (reference sequence). This sample was taken from a study of blood T cell repertoires in COVID-19 (dated by TCRdb to 2018 to 2020). In terms of the full investigation: The collaborator samples originated in the United States, Italy and Spain and spanned the acute and convalescent phases of COVID-19. The prospective study material was composed of cDNA or gDNA derived from T cells, B-cell-depleted T cells, or PBMCs. The dataset comprised deeply sampled blood TCRbeta repertoires from subjects exposed to, actively infected with, or recovered from COVID-19. A freely available public database, intended as a resource for researchers studying the immune response to SARS-CoV-2, is where the repertoires were released. Samples were obtained from the ongoing ImmuneRACE study (first 160 participants) and from some 1,300 subjects provided by 6 global collaborators. The sample metadata nearly always contained a de-identified subject ID, COVID-19 status, age in years and sex. Where available, HLA class I and class II types were taken from metadata supplied by the sample provider and were not determined by assay-based typing.

In Seattle, one collaborating source enrolled patients while the infection was active and tracked those patients longitudinally over the course of disease. Collaborating institutions collected whole blood in K2EDTA tubes following their own protocols. For TCRbeta analysis, collaborators shipped samples in one of three forms: frozen whole blood, isolated PBMCs, or DNA extracted from either of those sample types. Paper-wide results and their limitations: Clinical and demographic metadata were provided uncurated, with the amount varying by source and participant.

The immunoSEQ Assay, a bias-controlled multiplex PCR, was used to amplify TCRbeta CDR3 regions from genomic DNA. Per the original workflow: The number of nucleated cells in each sample was estimated by amplification of reference gene primers within the assay. Sequence reads were collapsed and filtered to measure the absolute abundance of every unique TCRbeta CDR3 rearrangement. For each sample, productive Simpson clonality was calculated as the square root of Simpson's diversity index across productive rearrangements. Held by TCRdb, this immuneACCESS table contains in-frame sequences only and omits some clones. Under half of the omission traces to an unresolved V gene where checked; the cause of the rest is unknown. V, J and clone size derive from that table, while D and trimming were established from the DNA sequence. The table for this sample lists about 370,000 clones; 70% to 90% of them were counted only once. Approximately 3% of the sample comes from the top ten.

This sequence uses TRBV27 and TRBJ2-1; 12 central nucleotides agree with TRBD1. Material for sequencing was peripheral blood. This TCR was sampled from a woman aged 25-40 years with COVID-19, enrolled during active disease. For the CDR3, the sequence is CASTEGQGAVEQFF. The DNA sequence reads TGTGCCAGCACCGAGGGACAGGGGGCAGTTGAGCAGTTCTTC.